These 20 T cell receptor beta chains came from one sample sequenced in a study of blood T cell repertoires in COVID-19. The protocol was immunoSEQ multiplex PCR, while the TCRdb copy is restricted to in-frame clones and leaves out a portion. The table lists 220,000 or so clones, about 80% of them singletons. The sample comprised peripheral blood. These receptors were obtained from a woman older than 75 with acute or convalescent COVID-19.

Regarding this clone: At one of its ends the junction is not consistent with the germline gene, which may arise from a read error. The V call is TRBV7-6, the J call TRBJ2-5, with D perhaps matching TRBD1 (6 bases). There are 15 residues in the CDR3. Germline values: CDR1 SGHVS, CDR2 FNYEAQ. The CDR3, as DNA: TGTGCCAGCAGCCGCTTCCCAACAGGGCAAGGGACCCAGTACTTC. Its protein product is CASSRFPTGQGTQYF.

The CDR3 sequence is CATSDRDRSGYTF. The CDR3 DNA sequence: TGTGCCACCAGTGACCGGGACAGATCCGGCTACACCTTC. The rearrangement joins TRBV24-1 to TRBJ1-2, with TRBD1 identical over 7 bases. This CDR3 spans 13 amino acids. Germline CDR1 and CDR2: KGHDR and SFDVKD. Trimming took 4 bases from V and 8 from J; bases not matched to a gene: 6.

J is TRBJ1-1 and V is TRBV9, with D perhaps TRBD1 (5 bases). Trimming took 2 bases from V and 1 from J, leaving 6 bases between them. The CDR3 contains 13 residues. Germline assignment: CDR1 SGDLS and CDR2 YYNGEE. CDR3 loop: CASSVTANTEAFF. The CDR3 DNA is TGTGCCAGCAGCGTGACAGCGAACACTGAAGCTTTCTTT.

The rearrangement joins TRBV7-2 to TRBJ2-3, with 11 bases lining up with TRBD2. CDR1 is SGHTA, CDR2 FQGNSA, per germline. The CDR3 has 18 amino acids. V was clipped by 5 bases and J by 4 bases; unmatched bases: 14. CDR3 in DNA: TGTGCCAGCAGCCAGACTAGCGGGGAACGGTGGGCCGCAGATACGCAGTATTTT. Its protein is CASSQTSGERWAADTQYF.

CDR3 bases: TGTGCCAGCAGCTTAAGCGGGGGGCCCGGGGAGCTGTTTTTT. Its translation: CASSLSGGPGELFF. The rearrangement links TRBV7-3 to TRBJ2-2; 8 bases fit TRBD2. The CDR3 loop spans 14 amino acids. After removal of 1 base from V and 6 bases from J, the junction contained 1 base not matched to a gene. Per the germline V gene, CDR1 is SGHTA and CDR2 is FQGTGA.

V and J are TRBV11-3 and TRBJ2-1; TRBD2 matches at 11 bases. This CDR3 spans 15 amino acids. V shed 6 bases and J 2 bases; nucleotides not matched to a gene: 3. The V gene's germline CDR1 is SGHNT and CDR2 YENEEA. CDR3 loop: CASRSSGRPYNEQFF. The CDR3, as DNA: TGTGCCAGCAGATCTAGCGGGAGGCCCTACAATGAGCAGTTCTTC.

The genes are TRBV29-1 and TRBJ2-5; D may be TRBD1 (5 bases). Per germline, CDR1 SQVTM and CDR2 ANQGSEA. The CDR3 runs 13 residues. V lost 0 bases, J lost 2 bases, and 7 bases lay in between. The CDR3 nucleotides are TGCAGCGTTGAAGAGAGACAGCAAGAGACCCAGTACTTC. This encodes CSVEERQQETQYF.

This chain uses TRBV9 with TRBJ2-7; 9 bases are a match to TRBD2. This CDR3 spans 15 amino acids. CDR1 and CDR2 (germline): SGDLS, YYNGEE. The V and J ends lost 0 bases and 5 bases, in that order; junction bases with no gene match: 6. CDR3 protein: CASSVGGGLAHEQYF. Here the CDR3 DNA reads TGTGCCAGCAGCGTAGGTGGGGGACTAGCCCACGAGCAGTACTTC.

V and J are TRBV7-2 and TRBJ2-2; D ambiguous. This CDR3 contains 14 residues. Between the trimmed V and J ends, which lost 1 base and 1 base, there was a span of 4 bases. In germline, CDR1 is SGHTA, CDR2 FQGNSA. The DNA for the CDR3 is TGTGCCAGCAGCTTAGTCGGGAACACCGGGGAGCTGTTTTTT. Residues: CASSLVGNTGELFF.

This sequence joins TRBV7-2 and TRBJ2-7; tentative D call: TRBD1 (6 bases). The V end was cut by 5 bases, the J end by 2 bases, with 13 bases between. The CDR3 runs 14 residues. Germline CDR1 is SGHTA and CDR2 is FQGNSA. In DNA form, the CDR3 reads TGTGCCAGCAGCCAAAAGACAGGACCCTACGAGCAGTACTTC. Translation gives CASSQKTGPYEQYF.

The rearrangement joins TRBV7-9 to TRBJ2-4; 9 bases are shared with TRBD1. This CDR3 has 17 amino acids. Germline lookup yields CDR1 SEHNR and CDR2 FQNEAQ (reference sequence). After removal of 2 bases from V and 6 bases from J, the junction contained 11 bases not matched to a gene. The CDR3 sequence is CASSLHLGTGFPNIQYF. The DNA of the CDR3 is TGTGCCAGCAGCTTACATTTGGGGACAGGGTTTCCAAACATTCAGTACTTC.

The chain employs TRBV19 and TRBJ2-7; TRBD1 might be the D (6 bases). Deletions cut 5 bases from V and 1 base from J, with 15 bases between. Germline V gene sequence: CDR1 LNHDA, CDR2 SQIVND (reference sequence). The CDR3 runs to 15 residues. CDR3 region: CASSRSGDTSYEQYF. The CDR3 nucleotides are TGTGCCAGTAGTCGTTCAGGGGACACTTCCTACGAGCAGTACTTC. The full variable domain, its missing parts supplied by reference TRBV19 and TRBJ2-7, is DGGITQSPKYLFRKEGQNVTLSCEQNLNHDAMYWYRQDPGQGLRLIYYSQIVNDFQKGDIAEGYSVSREKKESFPLTVTSAQKNPTAFYLCASSRSGDTSYEQYFGPGTRLTVT.

This chain links TRBV5-5 with TRBJ2-5; 11 nucleotides match TRBD2. V shed 4 bases, J shed 4 bases, and the junction held 18 bases outside the gene matches. Germline V gene sequence: CDR1 SGHKS, CDR2 YYEKEE (reference sequence). The CDR3 sequence is 19 residues long. The CDR3 region has the DNA TGTGCCAGCAGCCATTTTGGCACTAGCGGGAGAGCCGGTGTAGAGACCCAGTACTTC. Protein product: CASSHFGTSGRAGVETQYF.

This clone was detected only a few times. The V and J genes are TRBV15 and TRBJ1-6, with D possibly matching TRBD1 (5 bases). Germline values: CDR1 LNHNV, CDR2 YYDKDF (reference sequence). Trimming cost V 2 bases and J 9 bases, with 8 bases left between them. This CDR3 is 13 amino acids long. Here the CDR3 DNA reads TGTGCCACCAGCAGAATCAGGGTTTCACCCCTCCACTTT. Translation: CATSRIRVSPLHF.

This chain connects TRBV12-2 to TRBJ1-3. TRBV12-2 is classified as a pseudogene. The CDR3 length is 15 residues. The CDR3 DNA reads as TGTGCAAGTCGCTTAGTTGAGAGCTCTGGAAACACCATATATTTT. This gives the protein CASRLVESSGNTIYF.

This sequence joins TRBV10-3 and TRBJ1-1; possibly TRBD1 for D (5 bases). The V gene lost 2 bases and the J gene lost 1 base, with 11 bases spanning the gap. The CDR3 is 15 residues long. Germline assignment: CDR1 ENHRY and CDR2 SYGVKD. The CDR3, as DNA: TGTGCCATCAGTGAGGAATTCAGGGCGAACACTGAAGCTTTCTTT. Translated: CAISEEFRANTEAFF.

This chain connects TRBV28 to TRBJ1-2; D remains unclear. In germline, CDR1 is MDHEN, CDR2 SYDVKM. Trimming took off 4 bases at V and 3 bases at J, with 9 bases between the two ends. The CDR3 loop spans 13 amino acids. The CDR3: CASSSSLDYGYTF. CDR3 in DNA: TGTGCCAGCAGTTCGAGTCTGGACTATGGCTACACCTTC.

This chain links TRBV9 with TRBJ1-6; no clear D gene. V shed 1 base and J shed 5 bases, with 10 bases lying between them. The germline CDR1 and CDR2 sequences are SGDLS and YYNGEE. CDR3 length equals 15 residues. The CDR3 protein is CASSVTSSNNSPLHF. CDR3 nucleotides: TGTGCCAGCAGCGTAACTAGCAGCAATAATTCACCCCTCCACTTT.

CDR3 residues: CASSSTTSRETQYF. CDR3 coding DNA: TGTGCCAGCAGCTCGACGACTAGCAGAGAGACCCAGTACTTC. The V call is TRBV7-9, the J call TRBJ2-5; 7 bases agree with TRBD2. The trim removed 4 bases at V and 4 bases at J, leaving 6 bases unmatched. Germline CDR1 reads SEHNR; CDR2 reads FQNEAQ (reference sequence). This CDR3 is built from 14 residues.

This chain uses TRBV5-6 with TRBJ1-5; TRBD1 matches at 7 bases. CDR1 and CDR2 (germline): SGHDT, YYEEEE. V was pared by 0 bases and J by 5 bases, with 2 bases of the junction left unmatched. The CDR3 runs 14 residues. CDR3 sequence reads: CASSLGQGDQPQHF. In nucleotides, the CDR3 is TGTGCCAGCAGCTTGGGCCAGGGGGATCAGCCCCAGCATTTT.